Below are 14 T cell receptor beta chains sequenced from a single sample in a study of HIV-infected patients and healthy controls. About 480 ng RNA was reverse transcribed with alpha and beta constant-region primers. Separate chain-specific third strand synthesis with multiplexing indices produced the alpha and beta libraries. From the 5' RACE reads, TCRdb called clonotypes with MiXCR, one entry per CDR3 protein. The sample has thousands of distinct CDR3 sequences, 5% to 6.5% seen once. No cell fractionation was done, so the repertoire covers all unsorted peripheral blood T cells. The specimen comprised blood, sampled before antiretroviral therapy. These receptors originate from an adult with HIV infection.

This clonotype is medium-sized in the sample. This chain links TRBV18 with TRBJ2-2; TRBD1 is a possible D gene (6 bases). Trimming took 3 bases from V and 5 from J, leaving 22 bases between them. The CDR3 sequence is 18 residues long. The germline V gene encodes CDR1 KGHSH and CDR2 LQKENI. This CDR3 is CASSPQPGTLRSTGELFF. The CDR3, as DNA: TGTGCCAGCTCACCCCAACCTGGGACATTGAGGTCGACCGGGGAGCTGTTTTTT.

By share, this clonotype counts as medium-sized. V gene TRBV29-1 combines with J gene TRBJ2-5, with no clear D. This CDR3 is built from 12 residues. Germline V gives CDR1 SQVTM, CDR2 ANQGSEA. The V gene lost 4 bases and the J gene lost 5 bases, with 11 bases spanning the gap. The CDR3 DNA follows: TGCAGCGTTGTAATGGGCCCGGAGACCCAGTACTTC. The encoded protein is CSVVMGPETQYF.

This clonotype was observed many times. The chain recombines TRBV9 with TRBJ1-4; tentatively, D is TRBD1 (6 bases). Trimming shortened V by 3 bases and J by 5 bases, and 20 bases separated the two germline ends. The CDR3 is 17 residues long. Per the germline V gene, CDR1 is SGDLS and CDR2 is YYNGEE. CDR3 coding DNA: TGTGCCAGCAGCGCAACGGACGGGGGGCGCGAAAATGAAAAACTGTTTTTT. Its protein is CASSATDGGRENEKLFF.

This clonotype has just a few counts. Here the CDR3 reads CASSSQSASDTQYF. CDR3 nucleotides: TGTGCCAGCAGCTCTCAATCCGCCTCAGATACGCAGTATTTT. The chain has TRBV5-4 and TRBJ2-3; no firm D call. Germline lookup yields CDR1 SGHNT and CDR2 YYREEE (reference sequence). Trimming left V 3 bases short and J 4 bases short, with 12 bases between. This CDR3 has 14 amino acids.

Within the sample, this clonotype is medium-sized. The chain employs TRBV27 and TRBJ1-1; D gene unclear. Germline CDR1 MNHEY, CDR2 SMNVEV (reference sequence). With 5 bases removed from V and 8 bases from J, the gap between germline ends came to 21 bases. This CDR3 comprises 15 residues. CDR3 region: CASSNPPDGLGEAFF. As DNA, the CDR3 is TGTGCCAGCAGTAATCCCCCGGACGGACTAGGGGAAGCTTTCTTT.

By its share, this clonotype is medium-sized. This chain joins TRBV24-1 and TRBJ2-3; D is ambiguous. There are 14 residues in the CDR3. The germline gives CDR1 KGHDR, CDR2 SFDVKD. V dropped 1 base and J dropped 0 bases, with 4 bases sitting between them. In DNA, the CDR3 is TGTGCCACCAGTGATTTTAGGAGCACAGATACGCAGTATTTT. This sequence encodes CATSDFRSTDTQYF.

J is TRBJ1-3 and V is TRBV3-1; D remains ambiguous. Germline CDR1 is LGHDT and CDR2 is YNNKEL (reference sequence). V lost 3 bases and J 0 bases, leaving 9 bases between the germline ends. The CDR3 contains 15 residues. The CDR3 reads CASSQQQSSGNTIYF. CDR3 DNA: TGTGCCAGCAGCCAGCAACAGAGCTCTGGAAACACCATATATTTT.

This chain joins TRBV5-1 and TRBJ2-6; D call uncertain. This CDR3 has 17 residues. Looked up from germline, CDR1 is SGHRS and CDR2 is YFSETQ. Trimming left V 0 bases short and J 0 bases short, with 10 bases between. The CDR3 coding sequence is TGCGCCAGCAGCTTGGGGCCCCGCAGCTCTGGGGCCAACGTCCTGACTTTC. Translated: CASSLGPRSSGANVLTF.

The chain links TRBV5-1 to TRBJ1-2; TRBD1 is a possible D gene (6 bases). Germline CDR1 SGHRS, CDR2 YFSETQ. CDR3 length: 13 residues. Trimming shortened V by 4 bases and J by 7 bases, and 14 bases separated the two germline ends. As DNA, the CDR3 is TGCGCCAGCAGCCCCGGACAGTATGCTGGCTACACCTTC. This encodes CASSPGQYAGYTF.

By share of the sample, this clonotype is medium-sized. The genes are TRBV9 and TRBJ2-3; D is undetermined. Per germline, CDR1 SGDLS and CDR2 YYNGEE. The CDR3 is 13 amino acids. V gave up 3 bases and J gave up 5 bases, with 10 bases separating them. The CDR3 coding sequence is TGTGCCAGCAGCGCCGTATACGGAGATACGCAGTATTTT. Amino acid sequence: CASSAVYGDTQYF.

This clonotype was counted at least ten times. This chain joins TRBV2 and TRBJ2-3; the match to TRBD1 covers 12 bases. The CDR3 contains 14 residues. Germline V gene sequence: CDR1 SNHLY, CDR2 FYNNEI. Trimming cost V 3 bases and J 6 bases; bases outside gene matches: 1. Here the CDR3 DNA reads TGTGCCAGCAGTGAGGGGACAGGGGGCGATACGCAGTATTTT. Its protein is CASSEGTGGDTQYF.

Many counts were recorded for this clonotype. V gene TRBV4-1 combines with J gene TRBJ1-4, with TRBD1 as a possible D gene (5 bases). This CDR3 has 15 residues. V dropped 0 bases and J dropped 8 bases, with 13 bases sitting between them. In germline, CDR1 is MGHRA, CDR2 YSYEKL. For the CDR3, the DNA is TGCGCCAGCAGCCAAGATAGGACACGGGGGGAAAAACTGTTTTTT. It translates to CASSQDRTRGEKLFF.

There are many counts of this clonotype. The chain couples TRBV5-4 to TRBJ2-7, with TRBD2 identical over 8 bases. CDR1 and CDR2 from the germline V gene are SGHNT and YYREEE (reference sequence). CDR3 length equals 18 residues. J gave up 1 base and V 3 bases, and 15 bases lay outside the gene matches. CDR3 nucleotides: TGTGCCAGCAGCTGGGAGGCGCGGGGGGCGATGTATTCCTACGAGCAGTACGTC. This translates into CASSWEARGAMYSYEQYV.

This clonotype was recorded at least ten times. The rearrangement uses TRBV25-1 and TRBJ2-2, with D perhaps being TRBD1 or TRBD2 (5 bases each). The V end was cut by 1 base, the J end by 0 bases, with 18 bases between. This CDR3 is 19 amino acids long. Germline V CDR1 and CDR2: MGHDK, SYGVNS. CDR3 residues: CASSELGSQERTNTGELFF. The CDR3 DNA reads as TGTGCCAGCAGTGAATTAGGATCACAGGAGCGGACGAACACCGGGGAGCTGTTTTTT.